The 17 T cell receptor beta chains below were found in one sample sequenced in a study of identical twins. TCRdb independently ran MiXCR on the 5' RACE reads; one entry per CDR3 protein. In the table there are 200,000 to 250,000 distinct CDR3 sequences, more than 13% of which are singletons. The sequencing input was memory (CD45RO+) T cells sorted from blood. Source of these receptors: a woman under 30 in good health.

This clonotype was observed a handful of times. The chain has TRBV11-2 and TRBJ2-7; D call uncertain. V lost 3 bases to trimming and J lost 0 bases, with 12 bases between them. The CDR3 loop spans 15 amino acids. CDR1 SGHAT and CDR2 FQNNGV come from the germline V gene. CDR3 bases: TGTGCCAGCAGCTTGGTAGGGCATGGCTCCTACGAGCAGTACTTC. Its protein is CASSLVGHGSYEQYF.

This clonotype came up many times. The V call is TRBV12-3 or TRBV12-4, the J call TRBJ1-1, with TRBD1 matching 7 bases. CDR3 size: 14 residues. Trimming took 10 bases from V and 2 from J; bases not matched to a gene: 10. The CDR3 loop is CANTRQGSNTEAFF. The CDR3 DNA reads as TGTGCCAATACGCGACAGGGATCCAACACTGAAGCTTTCTTT.

The chain combines TRBV3-1 with TRBJ1-5, with no clear D. This CDR3 contains 14 residues. The V gene's germline CDR1 is LGHDT and CDR2 YNNKEL (reference sequence). Trimming removed 0 bases from V and 9 bases from J, with 12 bases in between. CDR3 loop: CASSQDSMVSPQHF. CDR3 DNA sequence: TGTGCCAGCAGCCAAGATTCAATGGTGTCGCCCCAGCATTTT.

This clonotype was seen a few times. V is TRBV28 and J is TRBJ1-2, with unresolved D. The CDR3 is made up of 15 amino acids. Per germline, CDR1 MDHEN and CDR2 SYDVKM. V was clipped by 2 bases and J by 8 bases, with 18 bases between them. The chain's CDR3 is CASSLPDAISGGYTF. In DNA form, the CDR3 reads TGTGCCAGCAGTTTACCCGACGCCATCTCGGGGGGCTACACCTTC.

The gene calls are TRBV20-1 and TRBJ2-1, with 9 bases identical to TRBD2. J was trimmed by 7 bases and V by 5 bases; bases with no gene match: 12. CDR3 size: 15 residues. Germline loops: CDR1 DFQATT, CDR2 SNEGSKA (reference sequence). The CDR3 DNA is TGCAGTGCTCCTGTAGCGGGAGCGTTCAGAAATGAGCAGTTCTTC. Translated: CSAPVAGAFRNEQFF.

This clonotype has only a few counts. This chain links TRBV27 with TRBJ1-5; 7 nucleotides align to TRBD1. Germline V lookup: CDR1 MNHEY, CDR2 SMNVEV (reference sequence). The CDR3 totals 15 residues. The V gene end was trimmed by 9 bases and the J gene end by 0 bases; junction bases not matched to a gene: 8. This chain's CDR3 is CASATGRHSNQPQHF. The CDR3 nucleotides are TGTGCCAGTGCGACAGGGCGACATAGCAATCAGCCCCAGCATTTT.

In its sample, this clonotype was seen many times. CDR3 amino acids: CASSNRESYGYTF. The CDR3 DNA follows: TGTGCCAGCAGCAACAGGGAATCCTATGGCTACACCTTC. This chain joins TRBV12-3 or TRBV12-4 and TRBJ1-2, with D perhaps matching TRBD1 (6 bases). The V gene lost 6 bases and the J gene lost 4 bases, with 12 bases spanning the gap. This CDR3 region has 13 residues.

The chain employs TRBV20-1 and TRBJ1-1, with D unresolved. Germline V CDR1 and CDR2: DFQATT, SNEGSKA (reference sequence). This CDR3 is built from 11 residues. The CDR3: CTAWEQYEAFF. DNA of the CDR3: TGCACCGCCTGGGAACAGTATGAAGCTTTCTTT.

This clonotype was picked up a small number of times. The chain employs TRBV12-3 or TRBV12-4 and TRBJ2-3; the D gene is possibly TRBD1 (5 bases). V lost 3 bases, J lost 8 bases, and 9 bases lay in between. This CDR3 is built from 12 residues. CDR3 amino acids: CASSLQGGTQYF. CDR3 DNA: TGTGCCAGCAGTTTGCAGGGTGGTACGCAGTATTTT.

This clonotype has more than one count but fewer than ten. The chain carries TRBV12-3 or TRBV12-4 and TRBJ2-5, with a possible D match to TRBD1 (6 bases). V shed 8 bases and J shed 5 bases, with 21 bases lying between them. The CDR3 covers 15 residues. CDR3 sequence reads: CASASQTVTGETQYF. CDR3 in DNA: TGTGCCAGCGCATCTCAGACAGTCACAGGGGAGACCCAGTACTTC.

This clonotype was counted between two and nine times. The chain has TRBV3-1 and TRBJ2-5; tentative D call: TRBD1 (6 bases). Germline CDR1 and CDR2: LGHDT and YNNKEL (reference sequence). There are 14 residues in the CDR3. V was cut by 1 base and J by 5 bases, with 11 bases left in between. The CDR3 DNA follows: TGTGCCAGCAGCCAAGTGGGGGCCGGGGAGACCCAGTACTTC. This codes for CASSQVGAGETQYF.

This clonotype was seen a few times. The chain couples TRBV12-3 or TRBV12-4 to TRBJ1-5; 12 bases line up with TRBD1. V lost 1 base and J lost 6; bases outside the gene matches: 4. This CDR3 spans 16 amino acids. In DNA, the CDR3 is TGTGCCAGCAGTTTAGAGGGGACAGGGGGCCGTCAGCCCCAGCATTTT. Translated, it gives CASSLEGTGGRQPQHF.

This clonotype was observed a few times. The gene calls are TRBV19 and TRBJ2-1; 9 positions match TRBD2. The germline V gene has CDR1 LNHDA and CDR2 SQIVND (reference sequence). The CDR3 is 14 residues long. V shed 4 bases and J 6 bases; nucleotides not matched to a gene: 4. The CDR3 sequence is CASSTREGGNEQFF. As DNA, the CDR3 is TGTGCCAGTAGTACGCGGGAGGGAGGCAATGAGCAGTTCTTC. Drawing the rest from reference TRBV19 and TRBJ2-1, the complete variable domain is DGGITQSPKYLFRKEGQNVTLSCEQNLNHDAMYWYRQDPGQGLRLIYYSQIVNDFQKGDIAEGYSVSREKKESFPLTVTSAQKNPTAFYLCASSTREGGNEQFFGPGTRLTVL.

Many counts were recorded for this clonotype. The chain uses TRBV29-1 and TRBJ2-5, with D perhaps assigned TRBD1 or TRBD2 (5 bases each). V dropped 4 bases and J dropped 5 bases, with 11 bases sitting between them. Germline V gives CDR1 SQVTM, CDR2 ANQGSEA. CDR3 size: 12 residues. CDR3 sequence reads: CSVVEGDETQYF. CDR3 DNA sequence: TGCAGCGTTGTAGAAGGGGACGAGACCCAGTACTTC. The complete variable domain, with remaining parts taken from reference TRBV29-1 and TRBJ2-5, reads SAVISQKPSRDICQRGTSLTIQCQVDSQVTMMFWYRQQPGQSLTLIATANQGSEATYESGFVIDKFPISRPNLTFSTLTVSNMSPEDSSIYLCSVVEGDETQYFGPGTRLLVL.

This clonotype was found a few times. The rearrangement links TRBV20-1 to TRBJ2-6; 8 bases line up with TRBD2. V was clipped by 1 base and J by 0 bases; unmatched bases: 8. CDR3 length equals 18 residues. Germline V gene data show CDR1 as DFQATT and CDR2 as SNEGSKA (reference sequence). CDR3 coding DNA: TGCAGTGCTAGAGGCGACAGTCGGGAGGGCTCTGGGGCCAACGTCCTGACTTTC. Translation gives CSARGDSREGSGANVLTF.

This clonotype occurred many times. This rearrangement joins TRBV6-1 to TRBJ2-2, with D possibly being TRBD1 (6 bases). V lost 6 bases, J lost 3 bases, and 11 bases lay in between. Germline V CDR1 and CDR2: MNHNS, SASEGT. The CDR3 has 14 residues. In DNA, the CDR3 is TGTGCCAGCAGAGAGCCAGGGGACACCGGGGAGCTGTTTTTT. Translation gives CASREPGDTGELFF.

There are many counts of this clonotype. The gene calls are TRBV9 and TRBJ2-5, with 12 bases aligning to TRBD2. From germline, CDR1 is SGDLS and CDR2 YYNGEE. The CDR3 length is 16 residues. Trimming cost V 3 bases and J 2 bases; bases outside gene matches: 5. The CDR3 DNA is TGTGCCAGCAGCGCCCAACTAGCGGGGGGACAAGAGACCCAGTACTTC. The encoded protein is CASSAQLAGGQETQYF. Full variable domain (outside the CDR3, taken from reference TRBV9 and TRBJ2-5): DSGVTQTPKHLITATGQRVTLRCSPRSGDLSVYWYQQSLDQGLQFLIQYYNGEERAKGNILERFSAQQFPDLHSELNLSSLELGDSALYFCASSAQLAGGQETQYFGPGTRLLVL.